This record covers a single T cell receptor beta chain. What it binds is not known. Trimming stripped 1 base from V and 4 bases from J, with 16 bases between. The germline CDR1 and CDR2 sequences are SEHNR and FQNEAQ (reference sequence). The CDR3 runs 17 residues. The record originates from a study of T cell responses to AZD1222 COVID-19 vaccine. Study results and limitations: Spike-specific TCR repertoires showed rising breadth and depth after two AZD1222 doses.

Method: immunoSEQ multiplex PCR; TCRdb's copy keeps in-frame clones and lacks some. The sample comprises 70,000 or so clones, approximately 90% of which are singletons, and about a fifth rests with the top ten. This chain links TRBV7-9 with TRBJ2-2; tentatively, D is TRBD1 (6 bases). This specimen consisted of peripheral blood, obtained on day 0 of AZD1222 vaccination. The TCR was taken from an adult in good health. CDR3 in DNA: TGTGCCAGCAGCTTAGGATGGTCAGGGGATCTCACCGGGGAGCTGTTTTTT. Encoded protein: CASSLGWSGDLTGELFF.